This T cell receptor beta chain was found in a study of regulatory T cells in long-lasting Graves disease. This clonotype has more than one count but fewer than ten. Its specificity is unknown. Regarding the study as a whole: New patients shared roughly 960 public clonotypes, and persistent patients shared more, with 2,741. It was in persistent disease that TRBV28, TRBJ1-2 and TRBJ2-5 were favored.

Trimming took off 4 bases at V and 4 bases at J, with 17 bases between the two ends. Germline V CDR1 and CDR2: SQVTM, ANQGSEA. The CDR3 totals 14 residues. Time point of the sample: newly diagnosed GD, antithyroid drugs for less than 3 months. PBMC RNA served as the TCR library source. With iRepertoire HTBI primers and Arm-PCR of CDR3 regions, TCR beta libraries were built. TCRdb used MiXCR to reprocess the multiplex PCR reads, holding one entry per CDR3 protein. Of a few hundred thousand distinct CDR3 sequences in the sample, roughly 15% were seen once. These data also featured in a second study, about T cells in Graves' hyperthyroidism and ophthalmopathy.

This receptor was identified in a woman between 18 and 29 years old with Graves disease. The rearrangement uses TRBV29-1 and TRBJ2-7, with D possibly called TRBD1 or TRBD2 (5 bases each). Sequences were derived from peripheral blood mononuclear cells (PBMCs), sampled at new diagnosis, from a patient treated with antithyroid drugs. The CDR3 nucleotides read TGCAGCGTTGTAGGTGGGACCATGGGGTACGAGCAGTACTTC. Protein product: CSVVGGTMGYEQYF.